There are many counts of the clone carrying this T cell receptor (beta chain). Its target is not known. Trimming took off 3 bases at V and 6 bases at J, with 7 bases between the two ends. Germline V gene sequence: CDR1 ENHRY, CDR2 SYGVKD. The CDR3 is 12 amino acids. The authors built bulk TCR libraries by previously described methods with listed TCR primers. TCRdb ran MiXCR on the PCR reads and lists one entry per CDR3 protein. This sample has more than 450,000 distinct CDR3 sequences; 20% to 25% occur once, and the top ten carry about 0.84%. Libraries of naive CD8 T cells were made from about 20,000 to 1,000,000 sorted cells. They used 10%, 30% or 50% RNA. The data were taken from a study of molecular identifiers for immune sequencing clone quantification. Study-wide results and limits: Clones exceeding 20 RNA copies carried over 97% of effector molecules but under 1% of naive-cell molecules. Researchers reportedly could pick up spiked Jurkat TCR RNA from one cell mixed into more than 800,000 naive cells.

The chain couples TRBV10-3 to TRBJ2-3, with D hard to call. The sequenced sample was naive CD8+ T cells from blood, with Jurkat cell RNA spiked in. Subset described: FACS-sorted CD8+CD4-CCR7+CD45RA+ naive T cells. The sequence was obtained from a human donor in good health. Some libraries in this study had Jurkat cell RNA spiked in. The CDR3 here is CAISDPRDTQYF. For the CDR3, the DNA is TGTGCCATCAGTGACCCGCGGGATACGCAGTATTTT.